The T cell receptor (beta chain) under discussion was sequenced for a study of shared clonotypes between healthy human individuals. Findings and caveats of the study: Tissues were not sampled, only blood, and their repertoires likely differ.

With respect to this clone: Its antigen remains unidentified. The sample contains more than one DNA sequence encoding this CDR3.

Assay: immunoSEQ multiplex PCR; the TCRdb copy retains only in-frame clones and omits some. The sample lists millions of clones; approximately 92% were seen once. All donors qualified as healthy HIV-negative adults and had experienced no recent acute infections or vaccinations. Trimming stripped 3 bases from V and 2 bases from J, with 8 bases between. The CDR3 is 13 residues long. The germline CDR1 and CDR2 sequences are KGHSH and LQKENI. The sequenced material came from naive CD4+ T cells sorted from blood. Subset meaning: CD45RA+ positively selected. This chain uses TRBV18 with TRBJ2-7, with a weak D call TRBD1 (6 bases). This receptor was obtained from a man younger than 30 in good health. DNA of the CDR3: TGTGCCAGCTCACCGGACAGTGCCTACGAGCAGTACTTC. It specifies CASSPDSAYEQYF.